The 18 T cell receptor beta chains in this list originate from one sample, sequenced in a study of blood T cell repertoires in COVID-19. Method: immunoSEQ multiplex PCR; TCRdb's copy keeps in-frame clones and lacks some. The sample lists about 240,000 clones, roughly four fifths occurring once. The sample consisted of peripheral blood. The receptors were gathered from a woman aged 60 to 75 with active or convalescent COVID-19.

CDR3 in DNA: TGTGCCAGCAGGGCTTACCTTGAGGGCACAGATACGCAGTATTTT. The encoded protein is CASRAYLEGTDTQYF. This chain uses TRBV27 with TRBJ2-3; D gene unclear. Between the trimmed V and J ends, which lost 6 bases and 1 base, there was a span of 14 bases. The germline CDR1 and CDR2 sequences are MNHEY and SMNVEV (reference sequence). The CDR3 runs 15 residues.

J is TRBJ1-2 and V is TRBV30, with D tentatively TRBD1 (5 bases). The CDR3 runs to 12 residues. The V end was cut by 5 bases, the J end by 4 bases, with 11 bases between. The germline CDR1 and CDR2 sequences are GTSNPN and SVGIG (reference sequence). This CDR3 is CAWDSLTYGYTF. In DNA, the CDR3 is TGTGCCTGGGACAGCTTGACCTATGGCTACACCTTC.

This clone showed up just a few times. This chain joins TRBV12-3 or TRBV12-4 and TRBJ1-2; D possibly corresponds to TRBD1 (6 bases). The CDR3 covers 13 residues. Trimming took off 2 bases at V and 8 bases at J, with 12 bases between the two ends. The CDR3 loop is CASSLRGQRGYTF. CDR3 sequence (DNA): TGTGCCAGCAGTTTAAGGGGACAAAGAGGCTACACCTTC.

This chain joins TRBV5-1 and TRBJ2-3; TRBD2 matches at 7 bases. Germline V gives CDR1 SGHRS, CDR2 YFSETQ. J gave up 2 bases and V 5 bases, and 5 bases lay outside the gene matches. CDR3 length: 14 residues. CDR3 bases: TGCGCCAGCAGAAATGGGGGGGACACAGATACGCAGTATTTT. Its translation: CASRNGGDTDTQYF.

J is TRBJ2-2 and V is TRBV30, with 8 nucleotides matching TRBD1. Germline trimming cut 8 bases from V and 4 bases from J; bases unmatched to any gene: 12. CDR1 is GTSNPN and CDR2 is SVGIG in the germline V gene (reference sequence). CDR3 length: 15 amino acids. CDR3 loop: CAGILTGAITGELFF. The CDR3 bases are TGTGCCGGAATACTGACAGGGGCTATCACCGGGGAGCTGTTTTTT.

The chain employs TRBV30 and TRBJ1-2; maybe TRBD1 (6 bases). The CDR3 extends over 13 amino acids. V gave up 2 bases and J gave up 6 bases, with 13 bases separating them. The germline CDR1 and CDR2 sequences are GTSNPN and SVGIG (reference sequence). The CDR3 protein is CAWSRQAADGYTF. The CDR3 DNA reads as TGTGCCTGGAGTCGACAGGCGGCTGATGGCTACACCTTC.

V and J are TRBV15 and TRBJ2-5; TRBD2 aligns across 13 bases. The germline gives CDR1 LNHNV, CDR2 YYDKDF (reference sequence). V was clipped by 4 bases and J by 2 bases; unmatched bases: 4. CDR3 size: 16 residues. The CDR3 coding sequence is TGTGCCACCAGCACCTGGACTAGCGGGGGACAAGAGACCCAGTACTTC. It codes for CATSTWTSGGQETQYF.

This clone was seen at least ten times. The rearrangement uses TRBV20-1 and TRBJ1-1, with D uncertain. The germline V gene encodes CDR1 DFQATT and CDR2 SNEGSKA (reference sequence). V gave up 1 base and J gave up 4 bases, with 4 bases separating them. CDR3 length: 11 residues. The CDR3 coding sequence is TGCAGTGCTAGAGTCGGCACTGAAGCTTTCTTT. This gives the protein CSARVGTEAFF.

This chain links TRBV6-5 with TRBJ1-2; D might be TRBD1 (6 bases). Germline values: CDR1 MNHEY, CDR2 SVGAGI. V lost 8 bases and J 4 bases, leaving 14 bases between the germline ends. The CDR3 length is 13 residues. CDR3 residues: CASWDGGAYGYTF. The DNA for the CDR3 is TGTGCCAGCTGGGACGGGGGGGCCTATGGCTACACCTTC.

This chain connects TRBV19 to TRBJ2-2; D unclear. Germline loops: CDR1 LNHDA, CDR2 SQIVND (reference sequence). The CDR3 totals 13 residues. Trimming shortened V by 5 bases and J by 1 base, and 5 bases separated the two germline ends. The CDR3 region has the DNA TGTGCCAGTAGTTCCCAGAACACCGGGGAGCTGTTTTTT. Encoded protein: CASSSQNTGELFF.

As DNA, the CDR3 is TGTGCCAGCAGCCCCCGGACTAGCGGGGCGAACACCGGGGAGCTGTTTTTT. Its translation: CASSPRTSGANTGELFF. The chain uses TRBV7-9 and TRBJ2-2; 12 bases are shared with TRBD2. Germline CDR1 reads SEHNR; CDR2 reads FQNEAQ (reference sequence). There are 17 residues in the CDR3. After removal of 5 bases from V and 0 bases from J, the junction contained 4 bases not matched to a gene.

The gene calls are TRBV6-6 and TRBJ2-7; D is ambiguous. Germline assignment: CDR1 MNHNY and CDR2 SVGAGI (reference sequence). This CDR3 contains 12 residues. Trimming pared 6 bases from V and 1 base from J, leaving 7 bases between. The CDR3 reads CASSSGSYEQYF. The CDR3 DNA reads TGTGCCAGCAGCTCCGGTTCCTACGAGCAGTACTTC.

The V call is TRBV2, the J call TRBJ1-1; D call uncertain. Germline CDR1 reads SNHLY; CDR2 reads FYNNEI. V shed 5 bases and J shed 5 bases, with 18 bases lying between them. The CDR3 runs 15 residues. CDR3 DNA sequence: TGTGCCAGCAGTAACCTCGGGGTGGGGAAGACTGAAGCTTTCTTT. Protein product: CASSNLGVGKTEAFF.

The V and J genes are TRBV5-4 and TRBJ2-4; 10 bases fit TRBD2. This CDR3 contains 18 residues. Germline CDR1 reads SGHNT; CDR2 reads YYREEE (reference sequence). V was clipped by 0 bases and J by 2 bases; unmatched bases: 8. The CDR3 sequence: CASSLASGGPATKNIQYF. The DNA of the CDR3 is TGTGCCAGCAGCTTGGCTAGCGGGGGCCCGGCGACCAAAAACATTCAGTACTTC.

The chain carries TRBV7-9 and TRBJ1-2, with 7 bases that match TRBD1. V shed 2 bases, J shed 1 base, and the junction held 10 bases outside the gene matches. CDR1 and CDR2 from the germline V gene are SEHNR and FQNEAQ (reference sequence). The CDR3 contains 17 residues. CDR3 protein: CASSLRPPQGVNYGYTF. CDR3 nucleotide sequence: TGTGCCAGCAGCTTAAGGCCCCCCCAGGGGGTTAACTATGGCTACACCTTC. The full variable domain, its missing parts supplied by reference TRBV7-9 and TRBJ1-2, is DTGVSQNPRHKITKRGQNVTFRCDPISEHNRLYWYRQTLGQGPEFLTYFQNEAQLEKSRLLSDRFSAERPKGSFSTLEIQRTEQGDSAMYLCASSLRPPQGVNYGYTFGSGTRLTVV.

The V call is TRBV3-1 (or the pseudogene TRBV3-2), the J call TRBJ2-3, with D perhaps TRBD2 (5 bases). This CDR3 is 13 amino acids long. Germline CDR1 LGHDT, CDR2 YNNKEL (reference sequence). Trimming pared 4 bases from V and 5 bases from J, leaving 10 bases between. In DNA form, the CDR3 reads TGTGCCAGCAGCCTAGCCACTAGAGATACGCAGTATTTT. It translates to CASSLATRDTQYF.

This clone was seen once. This chain uses TRBV2 with TRBJ1-5; 8 bases line up with TRBD1. The V and J ends lost 6 bases and 4 bases, in that order; junction bases with no gene match: 5. The CDR3 contains 14 residues. Germline-derived CDR1 and CDR2 are SNHLY and FYNNEI. CDR3 coding DNA: TGTGCCAGCAGGCAGAGGACAGGGAATCAGCCCCAGCATTTT. Translation gives CASRQRTGNQPQHF.

This clone showed up just once. The chain uses TRBV6-6 and TRBJ2-5, with D maybe TRBD2 (6 bases). CDR3 length equals 15 residues. Trimming removed 0 bases from V and 7 bases from J, with 15 bases in between. Germline V gene sequence: CDR1 MNHNY, CDR2 SVGAGI (reference sequence). This CDR3 reads CASSYSDYRGGTQYF. CDR3 in DNA: TGTGCCAGCAGTTACTCGGACTACCGTGGAGGGACCCAGTACTTC.